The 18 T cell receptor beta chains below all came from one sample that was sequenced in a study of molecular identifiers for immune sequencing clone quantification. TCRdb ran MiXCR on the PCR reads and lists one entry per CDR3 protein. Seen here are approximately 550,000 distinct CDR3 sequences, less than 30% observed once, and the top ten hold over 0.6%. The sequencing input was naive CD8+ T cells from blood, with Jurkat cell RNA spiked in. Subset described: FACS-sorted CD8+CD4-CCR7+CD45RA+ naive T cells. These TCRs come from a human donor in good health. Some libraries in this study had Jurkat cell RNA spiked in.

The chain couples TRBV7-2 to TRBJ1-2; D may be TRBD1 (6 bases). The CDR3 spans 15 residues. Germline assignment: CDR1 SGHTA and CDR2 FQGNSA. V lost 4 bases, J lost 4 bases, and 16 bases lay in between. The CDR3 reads CASSWGRSGTYGYTF. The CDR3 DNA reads TGTGCCAGCAGCTGGGGGCGGTCTGGGACCTATGGCTACACCTTC.

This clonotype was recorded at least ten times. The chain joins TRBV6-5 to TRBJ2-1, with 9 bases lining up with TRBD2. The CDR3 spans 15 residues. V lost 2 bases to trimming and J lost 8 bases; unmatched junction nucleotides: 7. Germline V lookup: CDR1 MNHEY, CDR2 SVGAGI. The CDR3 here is CASSYPRGGGDEQFF. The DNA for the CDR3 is TGTGCCAGCAGTTACCCGCGGGGGGGCGGGGATGAGCAGTTCTTC.

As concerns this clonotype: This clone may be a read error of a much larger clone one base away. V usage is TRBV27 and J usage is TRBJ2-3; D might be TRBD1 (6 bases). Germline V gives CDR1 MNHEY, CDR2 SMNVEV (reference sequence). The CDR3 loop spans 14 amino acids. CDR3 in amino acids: CASSPGTSQDTHYF. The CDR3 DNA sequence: TGTGCCAGCAGTCCTGGGACATCCCAAGATACGCATTATTTT.

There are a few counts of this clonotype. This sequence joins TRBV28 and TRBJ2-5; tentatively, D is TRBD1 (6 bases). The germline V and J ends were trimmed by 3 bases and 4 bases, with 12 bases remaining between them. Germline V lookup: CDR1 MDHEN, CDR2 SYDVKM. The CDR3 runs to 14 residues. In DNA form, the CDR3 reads TGTGCCAGCAGTTTTTCAGGGGCGGGAGAGACCCAGTACTTC. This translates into CASSFSGAGETQYF.

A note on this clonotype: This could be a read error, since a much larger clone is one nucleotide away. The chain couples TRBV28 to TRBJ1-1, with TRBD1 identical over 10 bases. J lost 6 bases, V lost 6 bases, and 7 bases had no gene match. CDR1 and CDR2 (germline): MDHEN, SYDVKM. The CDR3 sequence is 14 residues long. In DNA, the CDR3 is TGTGCCAGCAGCAGACAGGGGGCTTACGCTGAAGCTTTCTTT. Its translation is CASSRQGAYAEAFF.

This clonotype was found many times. The CDR3: CASSHSAGNSNQPQHF. CDR3 nucleotide sequence: TGCGCCAGCAGCCATTCTGCAGGGAATAGCAATCAGCCCCAGCATTTT. The chain links TRBV4-1 to TRBJ1-5; a weak D match, TRBD1 (5 bases). V gave up 3 bases and J gave up 0 bases, with 12 bases separating them. The CDR3 has 16 residues. Germline CDR1 is MGHRA and CDR2 is YSYEKL.

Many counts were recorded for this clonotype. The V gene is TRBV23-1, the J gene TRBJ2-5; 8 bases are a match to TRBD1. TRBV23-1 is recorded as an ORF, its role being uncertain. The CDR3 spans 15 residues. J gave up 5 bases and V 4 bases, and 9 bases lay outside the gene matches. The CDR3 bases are TGCGCCAGCAGTCTAAACCGGACAGGGCTCGAGACCCAGTACTTC. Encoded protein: CASSLNRTGLETQYF.

CDR3 region: CASSLAGGWYEQFF. The CDR3, as DNA: TGTGCCAGTAGTCTAGCGGGAGGGTGGTATGAGCAGTTCTTC. The chain has TRBV19 and TRBJ2-1, with 12 bases lining up with TRBD2. The CDR3 totals 14 residues. After removal of 5 bases from V and 8 bases from J, the junction contained 4 bases not matched to a gene. Germline values: CDR1 LNHDA, CDR2 SQIVND (reference sequence).

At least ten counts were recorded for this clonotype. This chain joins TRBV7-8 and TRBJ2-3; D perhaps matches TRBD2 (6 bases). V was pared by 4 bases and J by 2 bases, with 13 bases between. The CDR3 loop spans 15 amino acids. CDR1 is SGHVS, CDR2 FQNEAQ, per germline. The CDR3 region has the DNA TGTGCCAGCAGCTCCGGGACTCTCACCACAGATACGCAGTATTTT. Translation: CASSSGTLTTDTQYF.

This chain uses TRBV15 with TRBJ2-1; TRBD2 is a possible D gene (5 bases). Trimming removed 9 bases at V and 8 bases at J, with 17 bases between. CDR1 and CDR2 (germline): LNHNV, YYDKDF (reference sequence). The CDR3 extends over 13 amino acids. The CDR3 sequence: CATKGLAMDEQFF. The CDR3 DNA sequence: TGTGCCACTAAAGGACTGGCCATGGATGAGCAGTTCTTC. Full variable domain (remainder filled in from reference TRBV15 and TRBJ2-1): DAMVIQNPRYQVTQFGKPVTLSCSQTLNHNVMYWYQQKSSQAPKLLFHYYDKDFNNEADTPDNFQSRRPNTSFCFLDIRSPGLGDTAMYLCATKGLAMDEQFFGPGTRLTVL.

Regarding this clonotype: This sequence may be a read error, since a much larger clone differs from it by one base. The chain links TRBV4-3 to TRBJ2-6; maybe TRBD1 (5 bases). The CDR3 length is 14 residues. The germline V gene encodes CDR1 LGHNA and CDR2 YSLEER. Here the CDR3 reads CASSHGAGADVLTF. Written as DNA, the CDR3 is TGCGCCAGCAGCCATGGTGCTGGGGCCGACGTCCTGACTTTC.

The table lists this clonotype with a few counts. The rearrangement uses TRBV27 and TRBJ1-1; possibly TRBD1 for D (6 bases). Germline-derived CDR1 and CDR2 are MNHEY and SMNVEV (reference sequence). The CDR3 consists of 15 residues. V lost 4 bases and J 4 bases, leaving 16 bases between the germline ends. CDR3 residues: CASSSSQGASTEAFF. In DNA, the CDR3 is TGTGCCAGCAGTTCCTCACAGGGAGCCAGCACTGAAGCTTTCTTT.

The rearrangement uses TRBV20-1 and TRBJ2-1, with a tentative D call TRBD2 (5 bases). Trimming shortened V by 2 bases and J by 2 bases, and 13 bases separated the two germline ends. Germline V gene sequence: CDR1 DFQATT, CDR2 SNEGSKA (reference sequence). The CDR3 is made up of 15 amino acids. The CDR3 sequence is CSARPLSATYNEQFF. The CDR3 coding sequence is TGCAGTGCTAGACCGCTTAGCGCCACCTACAATGAGCAGTTCTTC.

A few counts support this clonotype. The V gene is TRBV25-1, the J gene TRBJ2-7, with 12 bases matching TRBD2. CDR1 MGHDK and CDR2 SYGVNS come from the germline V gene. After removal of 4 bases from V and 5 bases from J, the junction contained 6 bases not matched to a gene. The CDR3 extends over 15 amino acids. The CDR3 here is CASSAFRLAGDEQYF. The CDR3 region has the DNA TGTGCCAGCAGTGCCTTCCGACTAGCGGGGGACGAGCAGTACTTC.

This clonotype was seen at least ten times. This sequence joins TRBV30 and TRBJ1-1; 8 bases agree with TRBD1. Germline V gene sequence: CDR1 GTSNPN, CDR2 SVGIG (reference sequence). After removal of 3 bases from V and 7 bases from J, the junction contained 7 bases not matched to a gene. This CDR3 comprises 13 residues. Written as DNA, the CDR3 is TGTGCCTGGAGCGAAGGACAGGGTTATGAAGCTTTCTTT. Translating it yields CAWSEGQGYEAFF.

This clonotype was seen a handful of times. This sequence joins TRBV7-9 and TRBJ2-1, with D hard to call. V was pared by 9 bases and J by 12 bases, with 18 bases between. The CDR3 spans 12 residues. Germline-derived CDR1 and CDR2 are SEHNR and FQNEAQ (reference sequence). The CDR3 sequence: CARSAYMKGQFF. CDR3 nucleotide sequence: TGTGCCAGAAGCGCCTATATGAAAGGGCAGTTCTTC.

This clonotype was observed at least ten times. The CDR3 DNA reads as TGTGCCAGCAGCACTACTAGCGGGGGACCCACAGATACGCAGTATTTT. Translating it yields CASSTTSGGPTDTQYF. The rearrangement uses TRBV7-9 and TRBJ2-3; TRBD2 aligns across 11 bases. CDR3 size: 16 residues. The germline V gene encodes CDR1 SEHNR and CDR2 FQNEAQ (reference sequence). V gave up 5 bases and J gave up 2 bases; unmatched junction bases: 6.

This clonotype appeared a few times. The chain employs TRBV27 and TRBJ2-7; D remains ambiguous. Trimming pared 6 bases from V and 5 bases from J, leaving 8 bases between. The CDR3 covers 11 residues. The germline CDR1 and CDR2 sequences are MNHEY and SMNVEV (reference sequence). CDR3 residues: CASRLGHEQYF. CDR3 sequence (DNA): TGTGCCAGCAGACTCGGGCACGAGCAGTACTTC.